Below, 15 T cell receptor beta chains from the same sample are listed, as sequenced in a study of blood T cell repertoires in COVID-19. Data came from immunoSEQ multiplex PCR; TCRdb stores just in-frame clones and leaves some out. This table has around 130,000 clones, 84% appearing once. Sequenced material: PBMCs or T cells enriched from blood (not recorded which). The receptors come from a man aged 35 to 55 with acute COVID-19.

The CDR3 loop reads CASSLSQVNEQFF. The CDR3 region has the DNA TGCGCCAGCAGTCTTAGTCAGGTCAATGAGCAGTTCTTC. The rearrangement joins TRBV10-2 to TRBJ2-1; D gene uncertain. The V end lost 5 bases, the J end lost 6 bases, and 11 bases lay between the germline ends. Germline values: CDR1 WSHSY, CDR2 SAAADI. The CDR3 runs to 13 residues.

This chain links TRBV10-1 with TRBJ2-7; D ambiguous. V was pared by 0 bases and J by 2 bases, with 8 bases between. Looked up from germline, CDR1 is WNHNN and CDR2 is SYGVQD (reference sequence). This CDR3 has 14 amino acids. The CDR3 sequence: CASSESAGAYEQYF. CDR3 coding DNA: TGCGCCAGCAGTGAGTCGGCCGGAGCCTACGAGCAGTACTTC.

The rearrangement links TRBV19 to TRBJ2-3, with 10 bases aligning to TRBD2. V trimming: 4 bases; J trimming: 7 bases; junction bases outside the gene matches: 11. This CDR3 is 16 amino acids long. Germline CDR1 LNHDA, CDR2 SQIVND (reference sequence). The CDR3 region is CASSTIAGGSKYTQYF. DNA of the CDR3: TGTGCCAGTAGTACTATAGCGGGGGGATCGAAATATACGCAGTATTTT.

V and J are TRBV2 and TRBJ2-7; 9 nucleotides line up with TRBD1. The germline gives CDR1 SNHLY, CDR2 FYNNEI. V gave up 7 bases and J gave up 4 bases; unmatched junction bases: 8. The CDR3 runs to 14 residues. The CDR3 nucleotides are TGTGCCAGCACCGCCGGGACAGGGCCATACGAGCAGTACTTC. It encodes CASTAGTGPYEQYF.

This chain uses TRBV7-2 with TRBJ2-2; 7 bases align to TRBD1. This CDR3 has 15 amino acids. The germline CDR1 and CDR2 sequences are SGHTA and FQGNSA. The V segment lost 5 bases and the J segment 6 bases; nucleotides outside the gene matches: 9. The CDR3 coding sequence is TGTGCCAGCAGCGGGGACAGCCTTGGGGCCGGGGAGCTGTTTTTT. Its translation: CASSGDSLGAGELFF.

The chain recombines TRBV12-3 or TRBV12-4 with TRBJ2-7, with unresolved D. The length of the CDR3 is 13 residues. The V end lost 0 bases, the J end lost 3 bases, and 6 bases lay between the germline ends. CDR3 sequence: CASSLARLYEQYF. In DNA form, the CDR3 reads TGTGCCAGCAGTTTAGCGCGCCTCTACGAGCAGTACTTC.

This chain connects TRBV6-5 to TRBJ2-7; weak D call: TRBD1 (5 bases). Germline-derived CDR1 and CDR2 are MNHEY and SVGAGI. This CDR3 is built from 12 residues. V lost 8 bases and J lost 7, with 15 bases in between. The CDR3 sequence: CASWGRALEQYF. CDR3 sequence (DNA): TGTGCCAGCTGGGGCAGGGCCTTGGAGCAGTACTTC.

Only one count was recorded for this clone. The V and J genes are TRBV20-1 and TRBJ1-2, with 9 bases that match TRBD1. J was trimmed by 4 bases and V by 3 bases; bases with no gene match: 3. CDR1 DFQATT and CDR2 SNEGSKA come from the germline V gene (reference sequence). This CDR3 has 13 amino acids. Here the CDR3 reads CSASPGQGYGYTF. The CDR3 DNA reads TGCAGTGCTAGTCCGGGACAGGGCTATGGCTACACCTTC.

This chain links TRBV19 with TRBJ1-5; D unresolved. V was shortened by 6 bases and J by 6 bases, with 15 bases between the two germline ends. The germline CDR1 and CDR2 sequences are LNHDA and SQIVND (reference sequence). The CDR3 length is 14 residues. CDR3 nucleotides: TGTGCCAGTAGCCCCCAAGCGGTAGGTCAGCCCCAGCATTTT. This sequence encodes CASSPQAVGQPQHF.

This chain uses TRBV10-3 with TRBJ2-2; a weak D match, TRBD1 (5 bases). CDR3 length: 16 amino acids. V was trimmed by 10 bases and J by 0 bases, leaving 18 bases between them. Germline values: CDR1 ENHRY, CDR2 SYGVKD. The CDR3 DNA is TGTGCCACTACCTCACTGACAGCCGCGAACACCGGGGAGCTGTTTTTT. It is translated as CATTSLTAANTGELFF.

This clone appeared once. This sequence joins TRBV4-2 and TRBJ2-1; 14 positions match TRBD2. CDR3 size: 15 residues. The J segment lost 7 bases and the V segment lost 4 bases, leaving 3 bases of the junction unmatched. Germline loops: CDR1 LGHNA, CDR2 YNFKEQ. This CDR3 reads CASSLGTSGSNEQFF. CDR3 DNA sequence: TGTGCCAGCAGCCTTGGGACTAGCGGGAGTAATGAGCAGTTCTTC.

The genes are TRBV25-1 and TRBJ2-2; a possible D gene is TRBD1 (6 bases). Trimming took 2 bases from V and 0 from J, leaving 7 bases between them. The CDR3 sequence is 15 residues long. Germline V gene lookup returns CDR1 MGHDK and CDR2 SYGVNS. Written as DNA, the CDR3 is TGTGCCAGCAGTGAAGGGACATCGAACACCGGGGAGCTGTTTTTT. Its protein is CASSEGTSNTGELFF.

Notes on this clone: The junction shows a germline mismatch at one end, possibly a read error. The chain couples TRBV7-2 to TRBJ1-4; unclear D gene. The CDR3 runs to 14 residues. CDR1 SGHTA and CDR2 FQGNSA come from the germline V gene. The CDR3 here is CASSLIHRSEKLLF. CDR3 nucleotide sequence: TGTGCCAGCAGCTTAATACACCGTAGCGAAAAACTGCTTTTT. Together with reference TRBV7-2 and TRBJ1-4, the CDR3 gives the full variable domain: GAGVSQSPSNKVTEKGKDVELRCDPISGHTALYWYRQSLGQGLEFLIYFQGNSAPDKSGLPSDRFSAERTGGSVSTLTIQRTQQEDSAVYLCASSLIHRSEKLLFGSGTQLSVL.

The V gene is TRBV3-1 (or the pseudogene TRBV3-2), the J gene TRBJ1-5; 7 bases are a match to TRBD1. The J segment lost 10 bases and the V segment lost 0 bases, leaving 6 bases of the junction unmatched. The CDR3 is 14 amino acids. CDR1 is LGHDT and CDR2 is YNNKEL in the germline V gene (reference sequence). The DNA for the CDR3 is TGTGCCAGCAGCCAAGATAGGGACAGCTCACCCCAGCATTTT. Translation gives CASSQDRDSSPQHF.

This clone was found once. This chain uses TRBV7-2 with TRBJ2-1; TRBD2 aligns across 9 bases. J gave up 7 bases and V 0 bases, and 4 bases lay outside the gene matches. Germline assignment: CDR1 SGHTA and CDR2 FQGNSA. The CDR3 runs 15 residues. The CDR3 DNA reads as TGTGCCAGCAGCTTAGCCGCGGGAGGGTGGAATGAGCAGTTCTTC. Translated: CASSLAAGGWNEQFF.